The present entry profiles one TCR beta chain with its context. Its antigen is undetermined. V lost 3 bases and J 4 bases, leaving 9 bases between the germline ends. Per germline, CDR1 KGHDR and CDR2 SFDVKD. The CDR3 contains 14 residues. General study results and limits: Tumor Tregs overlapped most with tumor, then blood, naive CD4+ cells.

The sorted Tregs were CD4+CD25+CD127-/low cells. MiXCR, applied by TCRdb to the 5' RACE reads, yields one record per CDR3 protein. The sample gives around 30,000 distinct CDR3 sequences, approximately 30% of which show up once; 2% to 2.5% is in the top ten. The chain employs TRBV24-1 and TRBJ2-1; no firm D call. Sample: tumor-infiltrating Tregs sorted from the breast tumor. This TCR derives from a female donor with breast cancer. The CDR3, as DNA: TGTGCCACCAGTGATCCCGGAGCGTACAATGAGCAGTTCTTC. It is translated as CATSDPGAYNEQFF.